This TCR beta chain comes out of a study of beta chain features in type 1 diabetes. Study results and caveats: Unsettled here was the matter of whether HLA type influences TCRB rearrangement. Moderately but significantly shorter TCRB CDR3s were found in Type 1 diabetes patients in all four CD4+ subsets. Sampled from patients, naive, central memory and Treg TCRB repertoires appeared more similar than those sampled from healthy donors.

In this sample, this clone turned up a few times. Its target is unknown. What was sequenced were expressed TCRB transcripts, since all of the isolated RNA had been reverse transcribed. Here immunoSEQ multiplex PCR was the method, and the copy in TCRdb shows in-frame clones only, minus some. Of under 300,000 clones listed, just over 20% are singletons. Looked up from germline, CDR1 is LNHDA and CDR2 is SQIVND (reference sequence). The V end lost 6 bases, the J end lost 3 bases, and 15 bases lay between the germline ends. This CDR3 is 15 amino acids long. The J gene is TRBJ2-1, the V gene TRBV19, with D tentatively TRBD1 (6 bases). This TCR was recovered from a middle-aged woman with type 1 diabetes. The sample taken for sequencing was naive CD4+ T cells from blood. CDR3 loop: CASSPQGTHYNEQFF. The DNA for the CDR3 is TGTGCCAGTAGCCCACAGGGCACTCACTACAATGAGCAGTTCTTC.